Each of the 2 T cell receptor beta chains below was sequenced from the same sample in a study of T cells expressing NK-cell markers. With the 5' RACE reads reprocessed, TCRdb shows one record per CDR3 protein and no DNA. Recorded here are over 350,000 distinct CDR3 sequences; the top ten clones represent 9.5% to 12%. The specimen was blood T cells: a sorted CD56 or NKG2C T cell subset, CD4+ or CD8+ T cells, or bulk PBMC T cells (not recorded which). The receptors come from a woman between 45 and 60 years old in good health.

The CDR3 protein is CATSRDSGYNEQFF. V gene TRBV15 combines with J gene TRBJ2-1. CDR1 LNHNV and CDR2 YYDKDF come from the germline V gene (reference sequence). CDR3 length: 14 residues.

The chain employs TRBV28 and TRBJ2-7; the D call from TCRdb, TRBD1, cannot be confirmed without DNA. Germline V gives CDR1 MDHEN, CDR2 SYDVKM. The CDR3 consists of 14 residues. The CDR3 sequence: CATTRGQGAYEQYF.